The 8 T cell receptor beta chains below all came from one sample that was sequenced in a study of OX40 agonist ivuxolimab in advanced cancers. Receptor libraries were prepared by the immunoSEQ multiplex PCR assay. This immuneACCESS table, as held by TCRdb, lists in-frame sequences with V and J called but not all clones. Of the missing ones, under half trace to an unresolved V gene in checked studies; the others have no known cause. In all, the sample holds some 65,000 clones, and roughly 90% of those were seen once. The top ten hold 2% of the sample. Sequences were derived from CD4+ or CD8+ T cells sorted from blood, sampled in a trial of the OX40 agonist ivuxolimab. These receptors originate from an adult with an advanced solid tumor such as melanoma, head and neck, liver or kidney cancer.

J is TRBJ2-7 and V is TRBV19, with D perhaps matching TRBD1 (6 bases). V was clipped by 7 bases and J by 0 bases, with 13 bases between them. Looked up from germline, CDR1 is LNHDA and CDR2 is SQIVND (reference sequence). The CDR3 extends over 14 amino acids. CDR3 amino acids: CASMGHLDSYEQYF. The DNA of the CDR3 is TGTGCCAGTATGGGACATCTCGACTCCTACGAGCAGTACTTC.

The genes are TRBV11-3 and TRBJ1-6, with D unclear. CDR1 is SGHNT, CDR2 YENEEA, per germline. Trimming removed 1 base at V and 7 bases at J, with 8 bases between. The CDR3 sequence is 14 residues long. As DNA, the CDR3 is TGTGCCAGCAGCTTAGTAACTACGAATTCACCCCTCCACTTT. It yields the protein CASSLVTTNSPLHF. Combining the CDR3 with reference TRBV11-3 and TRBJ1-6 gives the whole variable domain EAGVVQSPRYKIIEKKQPVAFWCNPISGHNTLYWYLQNLGQGPELLIRYENEEAVDDSQLPKDRFSAERLKGVDSTLKIQPAELGDSAVYLCASSLVTTNSPLHFGNGTRLTVT.

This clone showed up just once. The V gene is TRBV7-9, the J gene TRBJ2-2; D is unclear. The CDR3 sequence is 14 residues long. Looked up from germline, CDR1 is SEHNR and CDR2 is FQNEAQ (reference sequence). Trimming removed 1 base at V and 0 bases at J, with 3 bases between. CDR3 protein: CASSLVPNTGELFF. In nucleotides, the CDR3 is TGTGCCAGCAGCTTAGTCCCGAACACCGGGGAGCTGTTTTTT. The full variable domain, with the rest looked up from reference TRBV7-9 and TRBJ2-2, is DTGVSQNPRHKITKRGQNVTFRCDPISEHNRLYWYRQTLGQGPEFLTYFQNEAQLEKSRLLSDRFSAERPKGSFSTLEIQRTEQGDSAMYLCASSLVPNTGELFFGEGSRLTVL.

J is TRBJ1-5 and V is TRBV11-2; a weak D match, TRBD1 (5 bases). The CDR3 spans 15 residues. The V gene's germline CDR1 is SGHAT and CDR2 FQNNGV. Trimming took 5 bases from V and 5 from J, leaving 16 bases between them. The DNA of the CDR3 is TGTGCCAGCAGCACGGGCCCATTAGGGGATCAGCCCCAGCATTTT. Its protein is CASSTGPLGDQPQHF.

In DNA form, the CDR3 reads TGTGCCAGCAGCGTAGGGTTTACTAGCGGGGGGGCCCCCTTGTCGGGTACGCAGTATTTT. Translation gives CASSVGFTSGGAPLSGTQYF. This chain joins TRBV9 and TRBJ2-3, with TRBD2 matching over 13 bases. V lost 0 bases, J lost 8 bases, and 18 bases stayed unmatched. Germline CDR1 SGDLS, CDR2 YYNGEE. The CDR3 sequence is 20 residues long. The full variable domain, its missing parts supplied by reference TRBV9 and TRBJ2-3, is DSGVTQTPKHLITATGQRVTLRCSPRSGDLSVYWYQQSLDQGLQFLIQYYNGEERAKGNILERFSAQQFPDLHSELNLSSLELGDSALYFCASSVGFTSGGAPLSGTQYFGPGTRLTVL.

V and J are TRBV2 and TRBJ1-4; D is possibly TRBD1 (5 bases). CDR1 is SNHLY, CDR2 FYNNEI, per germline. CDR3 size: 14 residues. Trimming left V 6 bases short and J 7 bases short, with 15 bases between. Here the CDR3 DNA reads TGTGCCAGCAGGGTACAGGCCCGGGGTGAAAAACTGTTTTTT. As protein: CASRVQARGEKLFF.

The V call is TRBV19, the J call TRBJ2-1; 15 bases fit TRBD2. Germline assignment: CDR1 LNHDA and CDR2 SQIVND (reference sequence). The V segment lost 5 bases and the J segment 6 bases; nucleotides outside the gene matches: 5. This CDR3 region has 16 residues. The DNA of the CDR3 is TGTGCCAGTAGTGCCCCGGGACTAGCGGGGGGCAATGAGCAGTTCTTC. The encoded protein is CASSAPGLAGGNEQFF.

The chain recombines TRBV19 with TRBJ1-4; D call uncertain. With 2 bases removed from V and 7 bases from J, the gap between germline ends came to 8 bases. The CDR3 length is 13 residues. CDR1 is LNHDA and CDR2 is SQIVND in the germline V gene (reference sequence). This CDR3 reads CASSITRGEKLFF. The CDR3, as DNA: TGTGCCAGTAGTATAACGCGGGGTGAAAAACTGTTTTTT.